The sequence of this TCR beta chain was determined in a study of T cell responses to AZD1222 COVID-19 vaccine. Repertoires were generated with immunoSEQ multiplex PCR, while TCRdb's copy carries only in-frame clones and drops some. Among about 97,000 clones listed, around nine tenths were seen once. The CDR3 covers 14 residues. Germline assignment: CDR1 MNHEY and CDR2 SVGAGI. V shed 5 bases and J shed 1 base, with 9 bases lying between them. This sequence originates from an adult in good health. The sequencing here drew on peripheral blood, taken on day 0 of AZD1222 vaccination. The chain uses TRBV6-5 and TRBJ2-1; tentatively, D is TRBD2 (5 bases). The CDR3 protein is CASSRGSSYNEQFF. CDR3 sequence (DNA): TGTGCCAGCAGTCGAGGGTCGTCCTACAATGAGCAGTTCTTC.